A single sample gave rise to the 3 T cell receptor beta chains below, sequenced in a study of cytomegalovirus exposure and HLA in healthy donors. The table came from immunoSEQ multiplex PCR; TCRdb's copy has only in-frame clones and leaves some out. The sample gives roughly 59,000 clones, just under 95% of which show up once; 7% is in the top ten. The sample was PBMCs. Receptors were obtained from a young woman in good health and CMV-seropositive.

V is TRBV7-8 and J is TRBJ1-4; D unresolved. This CDR3 is 15 amino acids long. Trimming took 0 bases from V and 6 from J, leaving 11 bases between them. The germline CDR1 and CDR2 sequences are SGHVS and FQNEAQ. CDR3 loop: CASSLAGREYEKLFF. The CDR3 DNA reads as TGTGCCAGCAGCTTAGCGGGGAGGGAGTATGAAAAACTGTTTTTT.

The chain uses TRBV7-2 and TRBJ2-1, with TRBD2 matching over 8 bases. The CDR3 covers 16 residues. CDR1 is SGHTA and CDR2 is FQGNSA in the germline V gene. The V segment lost 10 bases and the J segment 4 bases; nucleotides outside the gene matches: 15. The CDR3 DNA is TGTGCCATAAATGAGGGACTAGTGGGTTTATACAATGAGCAGTTCTTC. Residues: CAINEGLVGLYNEQFF.

The chain links TRBV29-1 to TRBJ1-1, with 7 positions matching TRBD1. This CDR3 is built from 14 residues. The V gene end was trimmed by 6 bases and the J gene end by 5 bases; junction bases not matched to a gene: 12. Germline values: CDR1 SQVTM, CDR2 ANQGSEA. In nucleotides, the CDR3 is TGCAGCGTCTCCACCTCCAGGGGGGAGACTGAAGCTTTCTTT. This sequence encodes CSVSTSRGETEAFF.